Listed below are T cell receptor beta chains from one sample, sequenced in a study of regulatory T cells in long-lasting Graves disease. A single record per CDR3 protein comes from TCRdb applying MiXCR to the multiplex PCR reads. The table has about 430,000 distinct CDR3 sequences, over 12% seen once; the top ten hold about 7.6%. The same sample was also studied in work on T cells in Graves' hyperthyroidism and ophthalmopathy.

The sequencing used peripheral blood mononuclear cells (PBMCs), collected at new diagnosis, from a patient treated with antithyroid drugs. Source of these receptors: a woman aged 40 to 49 with Graves disease. Each CDR3 is given with its conserved first and last residue. The D gene is left open where the match is weak. The size entry is marked missing in some rows and otherwise reads once, few, many or a size class.

-	TRBJ1-5	-	TRBV19	TGTGCCAGTAGTATAGAAGGGATTAGCAATCAGCCCCAGCATTTT	CASSIEGISNQPQHF
many	TRBJ1-3	-	TRBV19	TGTGCCAGTAGTATATACGGAGCTGGAAACACCATATATTTT	CASSIYGAGNTIYF
-	TRBJ1-2	-	TRBV5-4	TGTGCCAGCAGCTTGCGGGGGGCAAGAGGCTACACCTTC	CASSLRGARGYTF
few	TRBJ2-1	-	TRBV28	TGTGCCAGCAGTTTTTCGTCAGGGCAGTTCTTC	CASSFSSGQFF
-	TRBJ2-3	-	TRBV4-1	TGCGCCAGCAGCCCCCGAGCCCAACTCACAGATACGCAGTATTTT	CASSPRAQLTDTQYF
many	TRBJ2-7	TRBD1	TRBV7-2	TGTGCCAGCAGCTCAGACAGGGTCCTTTTGGGCGAGCAGTACTTC	CASSSDRVLLGEQYF
few	TRBJ2-7	-	TRBV28	TGTGCCAGCAGTTCTACCCCTCCAGGGGAAGAGCAGTACTTC	CASSSTPPGEEQYF
few	TRBJ2-2	TRBD1	TRBV15	TGTGCCACCAGCAGGTGGACAGGGGAAGACACCGGGGAGCTGTTTTTT	CATSRWTGEDTGELFF
-	TRBJ2-1	-	TRBV25-1	TGTGCCAGCAGTGACGCCTCCGGGACTGGCGGGTGGGAGCAGTTCTTC	CASSDASGTGGWEQFF
few	TRBJ2-1	TRBD1	TRBV20-1	TGCAGTGCAGAAGGACCGGGACAGAAGACCTACAATGAGCAGTTCTTC	CSAEGPGQKTYNEQFF